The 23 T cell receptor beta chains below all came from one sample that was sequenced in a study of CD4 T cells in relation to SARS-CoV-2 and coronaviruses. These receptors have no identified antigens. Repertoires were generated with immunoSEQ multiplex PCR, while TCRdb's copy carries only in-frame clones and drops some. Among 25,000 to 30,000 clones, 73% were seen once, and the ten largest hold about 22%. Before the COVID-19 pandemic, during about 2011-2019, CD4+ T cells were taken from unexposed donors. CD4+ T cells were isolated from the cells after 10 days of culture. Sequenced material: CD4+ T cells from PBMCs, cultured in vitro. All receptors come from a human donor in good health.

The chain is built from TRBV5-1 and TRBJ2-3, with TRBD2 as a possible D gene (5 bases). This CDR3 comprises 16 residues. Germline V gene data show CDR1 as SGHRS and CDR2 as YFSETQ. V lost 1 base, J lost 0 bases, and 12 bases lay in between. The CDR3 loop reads CASSLLGSGSTDTQYF. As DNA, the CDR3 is TGCGCCAGCAGCTTGTTGGGAAGCGGAAGCACAGATACGCAGTATTTT.

The CDR3 nucleotides are TGTGCCTGGAGCCCTTGGACGAACACTGAAGCTTTCTTT. Protein sequence: CAWSPWTNTEAFF. The chain is built from TRBV30 and TRBJ1-1; D is undetermined. The CDR3 consists of 13 residues. Trimming removed 3 bases from V and 1 base from J, with 9 bases in between. Germline V gene data show CDR1 as GTSNPN and CDR2 as SVGIG (reference sequence).

In DNA form, the CDR3 reads TGTGCCAGCAGCCAAGAATGGCCGAGTGGTTCCTACGAGCAGTACTTC. Its translation: CASSQEWPSGSYEQYF. The J gene is TRBJ2-7, the V gene TRBV4-2; D is unclear. The CDR3 consists of 16 residues. Trimming removed 0 bases from V and 1 base from J, with 13 bases in between. Germline CDR1 is LGHNA and CDR2 is YNFKEQ.

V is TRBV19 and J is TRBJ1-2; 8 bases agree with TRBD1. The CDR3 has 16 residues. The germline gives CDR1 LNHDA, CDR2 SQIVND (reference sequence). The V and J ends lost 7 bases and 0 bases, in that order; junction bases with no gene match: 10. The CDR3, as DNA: TGTGCCAGTACCCTTGTCCCGGGACAGGCTAACTATGGCTACACCTTC. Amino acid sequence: CASTLVPGQANYGYTF.

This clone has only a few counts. The CDR3 region has the DNA TGTGCCAGCAGCCACGGGACAGGCTACAATGAGCAGTTCTTC. The encoded protein is CASSHGTGYNEQFF. This rearrangement joins TRBV3-1 (or the pseudogene TRBV3-2) to TRBJ2-1, with 8 nucleotides matching TRBD1. The CDR3 spans 14 residues. V lost 3 bases, J lost 3 bases, and 1 base stayed unmatched. Germline V gene sequence: CDR1 LGHDT, CDR2 YNNKEL (reference sequence).

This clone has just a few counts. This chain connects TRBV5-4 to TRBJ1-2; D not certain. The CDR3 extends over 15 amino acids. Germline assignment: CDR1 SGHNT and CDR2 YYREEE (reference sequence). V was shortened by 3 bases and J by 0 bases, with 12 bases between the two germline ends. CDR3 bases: TGTGCCAGCAGCTATAATCCGGGAGCTAACTATGGCTACACCTTC. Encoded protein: CASSYNPGANYGYTF. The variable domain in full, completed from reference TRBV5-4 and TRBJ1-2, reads ETGVTQSPTHLIKTRGQQVTLRCSSQSGHNTVSWYQQALGQGPQFIFQYYREEENGRGNFPPRFSGLQFPNYSSELNVNALELDDSALYLCASSYNPGANYGYTFGSGTRLTVV.

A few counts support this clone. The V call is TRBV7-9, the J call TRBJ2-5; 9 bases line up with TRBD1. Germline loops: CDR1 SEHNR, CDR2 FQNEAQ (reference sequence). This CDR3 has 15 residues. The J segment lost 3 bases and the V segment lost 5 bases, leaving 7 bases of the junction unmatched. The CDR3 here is CASSHRDRAEETQYF. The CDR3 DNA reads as TGTGCCAGCAGCCACCGGGACAGGGCCGAAGAGACCCAGTACTTC.

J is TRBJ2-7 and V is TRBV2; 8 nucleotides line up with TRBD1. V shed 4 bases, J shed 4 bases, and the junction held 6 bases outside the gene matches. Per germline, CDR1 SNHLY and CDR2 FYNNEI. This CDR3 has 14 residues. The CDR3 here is CASSGVRGRYEQYF. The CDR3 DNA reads TGTGCCAGCAGTGGGGTCAGGGGGCGATACGAGCAGTACTTC.

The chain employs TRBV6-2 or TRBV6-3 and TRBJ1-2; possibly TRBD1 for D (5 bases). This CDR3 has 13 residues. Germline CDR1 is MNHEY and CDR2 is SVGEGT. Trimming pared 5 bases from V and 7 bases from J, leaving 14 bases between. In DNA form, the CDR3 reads TGTGCCAGCAGTGCCCAGGGTCTAATTGGCTACACCTTC. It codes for CASSAQGLIGYTF.

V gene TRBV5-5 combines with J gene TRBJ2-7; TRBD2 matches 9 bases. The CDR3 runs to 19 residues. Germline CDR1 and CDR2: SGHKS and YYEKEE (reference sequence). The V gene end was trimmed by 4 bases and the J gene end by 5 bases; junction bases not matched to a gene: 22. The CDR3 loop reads CASSRNPQRGRDLRDEQYF. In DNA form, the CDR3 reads TGTGCCAGCAGCCGCAACCCCCAACGCGGGAGGGACCTAAGGGACGAGCAGTACTTC.

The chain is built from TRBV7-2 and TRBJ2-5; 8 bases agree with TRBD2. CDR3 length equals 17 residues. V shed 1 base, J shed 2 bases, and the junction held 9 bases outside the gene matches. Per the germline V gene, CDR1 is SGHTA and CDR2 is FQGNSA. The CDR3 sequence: CASSLVSGTWGQETQYF. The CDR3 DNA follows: TGTGCCAGCAGCTTAGTTAGCGGGACCTGGGGGCAAGAGACCCAGTACTTC.

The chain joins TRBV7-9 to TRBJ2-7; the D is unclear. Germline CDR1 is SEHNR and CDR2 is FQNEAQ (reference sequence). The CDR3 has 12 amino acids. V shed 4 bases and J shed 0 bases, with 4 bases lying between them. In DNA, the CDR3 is TGTGCCAGCAGCTCAAGCTCCTACGAGCAGTACTTC. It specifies CASSSSSYEQYF.

CDR3 amino acids: CASSRGSGAFF. The CDR3, as DNA: TGTGCCAGCAGCCGGGGGTCGGGTGCTTTCTTT. The rearrangement links TRBV7-2 to TRBJ1-1; TRBD1 is a possible D gene (5 bases). CDR1 and CDR2 (germline): SGHTA, FQGNSA. The CDR3 runs to 11 residues. V was pared by 5 bases and J by 11 bases, with 12 bases between.

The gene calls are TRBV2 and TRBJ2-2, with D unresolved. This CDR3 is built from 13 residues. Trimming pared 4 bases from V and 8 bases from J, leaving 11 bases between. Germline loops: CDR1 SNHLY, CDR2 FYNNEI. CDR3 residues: CASSGHDGGELFF. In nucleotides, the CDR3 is TGTGCCAGCAGTGGACACGATGGGGGGGAGCTGTTTTTT.

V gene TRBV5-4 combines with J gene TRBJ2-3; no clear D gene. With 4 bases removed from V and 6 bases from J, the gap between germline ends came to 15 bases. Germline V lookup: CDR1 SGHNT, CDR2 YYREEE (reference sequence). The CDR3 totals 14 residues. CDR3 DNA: TGTGCCAGCAGCCACTCCAACGAAGGGGATACGCAGTATTTT. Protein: CASSHSNEGDTQYF.

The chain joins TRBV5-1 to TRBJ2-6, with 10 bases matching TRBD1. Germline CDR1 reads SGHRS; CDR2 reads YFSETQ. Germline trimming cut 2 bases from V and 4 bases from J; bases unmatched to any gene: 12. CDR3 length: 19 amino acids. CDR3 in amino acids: CASSLGFGTGVSGANVLTF. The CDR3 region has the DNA TGCGCCAGCAGCTTAGGGTTTGGGACAGGGGTATCCGGGGCCAACGTCCTGACTTTC.

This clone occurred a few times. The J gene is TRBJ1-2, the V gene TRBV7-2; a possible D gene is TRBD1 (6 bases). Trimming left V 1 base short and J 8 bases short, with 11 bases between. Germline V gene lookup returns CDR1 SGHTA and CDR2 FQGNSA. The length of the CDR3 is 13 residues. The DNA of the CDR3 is TGTGCCAGCAGCTTAGGGGGGCTAAAGGGCTACACCTTC. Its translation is CASSLGGLKGYTF.

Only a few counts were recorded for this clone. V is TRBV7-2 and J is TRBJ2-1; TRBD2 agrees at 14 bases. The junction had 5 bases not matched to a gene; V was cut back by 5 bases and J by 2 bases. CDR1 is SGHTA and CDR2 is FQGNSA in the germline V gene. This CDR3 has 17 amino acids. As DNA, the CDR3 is TGTGCCAGCAGCCCCGGGACTAGCGGGAGTCCCTACAATGAGCAGTTCTTC. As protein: CASSPGTSGSPYNEQFF.

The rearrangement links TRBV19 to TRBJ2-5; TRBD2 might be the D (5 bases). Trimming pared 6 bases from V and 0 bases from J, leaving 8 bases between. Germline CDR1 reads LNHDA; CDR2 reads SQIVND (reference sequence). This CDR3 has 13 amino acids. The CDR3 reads CASRGLDQETQYF. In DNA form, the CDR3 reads TGTGCCAGTAGAGGACTTGACCAAGAGACCCAGTACTTC.

CDR3 loop: CASSLTYRAPEAFF. As DNA, the CDR3 is TGTGCCAGCAGCCTGACTTACAGGGCCCCCGAAGCTTTCTTT. This chain uses TRBV5-6 with TRBJ1-1; D is perhaps TRBD1 (6 bases). Germline loops: CDR1 SGHDT, CDR2 YYEEEE. Trimming took off 4 bases at V and 8 bases at J, with 18 bases between the two ends. The CDR3 loop spans 14 amino acids.

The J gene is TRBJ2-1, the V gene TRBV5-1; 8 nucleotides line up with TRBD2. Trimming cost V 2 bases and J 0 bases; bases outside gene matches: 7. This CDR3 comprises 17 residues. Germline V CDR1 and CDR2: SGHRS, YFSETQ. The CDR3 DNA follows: TGCGCCAGCAGCTTTCATCGCGGGGGGAGCTCCTACAATGAGCAGTTCTTC. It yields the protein CASSFHRGGSSYNEQFF.

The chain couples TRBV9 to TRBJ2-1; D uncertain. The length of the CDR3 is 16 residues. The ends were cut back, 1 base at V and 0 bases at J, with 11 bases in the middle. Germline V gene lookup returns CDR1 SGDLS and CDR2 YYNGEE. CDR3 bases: TGTGCCAGCAGCGTACGATCCGGCGGCTCCTACAATGAGCAGTTCTTC. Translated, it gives CASSVRSGGSYNEQFF.

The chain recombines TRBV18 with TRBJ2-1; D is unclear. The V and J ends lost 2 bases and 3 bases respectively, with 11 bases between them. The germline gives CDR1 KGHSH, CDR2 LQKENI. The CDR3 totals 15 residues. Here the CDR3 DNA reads TGTGCCAGCTCACCAATGGGCCCAGGCTACAATGAGCAGTTCTTC. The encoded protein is CASSPMGPGYNEQFF.